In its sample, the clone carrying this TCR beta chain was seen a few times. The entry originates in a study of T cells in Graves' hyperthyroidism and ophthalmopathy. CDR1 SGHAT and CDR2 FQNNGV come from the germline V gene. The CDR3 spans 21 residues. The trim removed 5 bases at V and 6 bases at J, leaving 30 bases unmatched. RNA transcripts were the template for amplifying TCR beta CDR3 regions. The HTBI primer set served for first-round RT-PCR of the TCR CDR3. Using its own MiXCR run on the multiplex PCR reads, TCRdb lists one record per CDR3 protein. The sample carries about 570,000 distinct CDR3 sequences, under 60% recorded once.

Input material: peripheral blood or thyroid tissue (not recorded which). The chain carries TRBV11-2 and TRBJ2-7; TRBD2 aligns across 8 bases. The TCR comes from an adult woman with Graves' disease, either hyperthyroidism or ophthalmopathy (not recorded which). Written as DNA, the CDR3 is TGTGCCAGCAGCCGAAACGAGGGATTCCTTTCGCGGGAGGACCTGTTTCGCGAGCAGTACTTC. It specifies CASSRNEGFLSREDLFREQYF.